Each of the 9 T cell receptor beta chains below was sequenced from the same sample in a study of OX40 agonist ivuxolimab in advanced cancers. The protocol was immunoSEQ multiplex PCR, while the TCRdb copy is restricted to in-frame clones and leaves out a portion. This table holds more than 80,000 clones, over 75% found once. Sequences were derived from CD4+ or CD8+ T cells sorted from blood, sampled in a trial of the OX40 agonist ivuxolimab. The receptor set was obtained from an adult with an advanced solid tumor such as melanoma, head and neck, liver or kidney cancer.

The chain employs TRBV29-1 and TRBJ2-3, with TRBD2 matching 10 bases. The CDR3 loop spans 14 amino acids. V lost 4 bases to trimming and J lost 6 bases; unmatched junction nucleotides: 7. Germline assignment: CDR1 SQVTM and CDR2 ANQGSEA. The CDR3 sequence: CSVAGLAGEDTQYF. DNA of the CDR3: TGCAGCGTTGCGGGGCTAGCGGGAGAGGATACGCAGTATTTT.

This chain joins TRBV7-9 and TRBJ2-7; D gene ambiguous. This CDR3 has 13 amino acids. CDR1 SEHNR and CDR2 FQNEAQ come from the germline V gene (reference sequence). V was clipped by 2 bases and J by 3 bases, with 8 bases between them. The CDR3 spells CASSLNAGYEQYF. The DNA for the CDR3 is TGTGCCAGCAGCTTAAACGCAGGCTACGAGCAGTACTTC.

The V gene is TRBV19, the J gene TRBJ1-5; D uncertain. V dropped 6 bases and J dropped 2 bases, with 14 bases sitting between them. The germline gives CDR1 LNHDA, CDR2 SQIVND (reference sequence). The CDR3 consists of 15 residues. The CDR3 sequence: CASSPEAYGNQPQHF. The DNA of the CDR3 is TGTGCCAGTAGCCCGGAGGCTTATGGCAATCAGCCCCAGCATTTT.

V is TRBV29-1 and J is TRBJ1-3; no clear D. Germline V gene lookup returns CDR1 SQVTM and CDR2 ANQGSEA. There are 12 residues in the CDR3. The V and J ends lost 2 bases and 3 bases respectively, with 5 bases between them. The chain's CDR3 is CSVESVGNTIYF. The DNA of the CDR3 is TGCAGCGTTGAATCGGTTGGAAACACCATATATTTT.

The rearrangement uses TRBV2 and TRBJ1-4; no definite D call. CDR1 and CDR2 (germline): SNHLY, FYNNEI. Trimming removed 6 bases from V and 8 bases from J, with 10 bases in between. The CDR3 is 12 amino acids. CDR3 protein: CASSYSGEKLFF. The CDR3 coding sequence is TGTGCCAGCAGCTATAGCGGGGAAAAACTGTTTTTT.

This clone is a singleton in its sample. The V call is TRBV13, the J call TRBJ2-5; D is perhaps TRBD2 (5 bases). In germline, CDR1 is PRHDT, CDR2 FYEKMQ (reference sequence). The ends were cut back, 7 bases at V and 1 base at J, with 10 bases in the middle. The CDR3 is 13 residues long. CDR3 DNA: TGTGCCAGCACCTCCCGGGGCCAAGAGACCCAGTACTTC. It is translated as CASTSRGQETQYF.

The V and J genes are TRBV6-4 and TRBJ2-3, with D hard to call. The germline V gene encodes CDR1 MRHNA and CDR2 SNTAGT. The CDR3 consists of 14 residues. Trimming cost V 4 bases and J 0 bases, with 8 bases left between them. CDR3 bases: TGTGCCAGCAGTGTAGGTCTTAGCACAGATACGCAGTATTTT. This gives the protein CASSVGLSTDTQYF.

The chain combines TRBV19 with TRBJ1-2; D is possibly TRBD1 (5 bases). Trimming pared 2 bases from V and 4 bases from J, leaving 23 bases between. Germline CDR1 and CDR2: LNHDA and SQIVND (reference sequence). This CDR3 contains 18 residues. CDR3 DNA sequence: TGTGCCAGTAGTATATTGGGACCGAGTGACAGATACTCCTATGGCTACACCTTC. It encodes CASSILGPSDRYSYGYTF.

The table lists this clone with many counts. This chain uses TRBV7-2 with TRBJ2-1, with TRBD2 identical over 7 bases. The junction had 3 bases not matched to a gene; V was cut back by 3 bases and J by 7 bases. The length of the CDR3 is 13 residues. CDR1 and CDR2 from the germline V gene are SGHTA and FQGNSA. The CDR3 sequence: CASSLLAGNEQFF. Here the CDR3 DNA reads TGTGCCAGCAGCTTGTTAGCGGGTAATGAGCAGTTCTTC.